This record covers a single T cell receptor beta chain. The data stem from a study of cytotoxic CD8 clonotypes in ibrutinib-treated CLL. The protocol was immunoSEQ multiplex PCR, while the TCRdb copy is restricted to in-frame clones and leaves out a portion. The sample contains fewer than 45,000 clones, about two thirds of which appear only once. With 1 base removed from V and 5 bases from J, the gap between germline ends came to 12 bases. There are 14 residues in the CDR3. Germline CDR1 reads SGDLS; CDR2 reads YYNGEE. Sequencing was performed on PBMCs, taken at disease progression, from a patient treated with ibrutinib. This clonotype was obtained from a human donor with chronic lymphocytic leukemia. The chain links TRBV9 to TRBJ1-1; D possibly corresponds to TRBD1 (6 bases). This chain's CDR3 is CASSVSGGTTEAFF. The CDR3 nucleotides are TGTGCCAGCAGCGTATCGGGGGGCACGACTGAAGCTTTCTTT.